This TCR beta chain was captured in a study of shared clonotypes between healthy human individuals. Study-wide context: Three plates were used per donor for CD4 naive, three for CD4 memory, two for CD8 naive and one for CD8 memory.

With respect to this clone: Its antigen is as yet unknown.

The CDR3 is made up of 15 amino acids. Trimming left V 4 bases short and J 0 bases short, with 10 bases between. CDR1 and CDR2 from the germline V gene are MGHRA and YSYEKL. The table came from immunoSEQ multiplex PCR; TCRdb's copy has only in-frame clones and leaves some out. The table records hundreds of thousands of clones, 95% to 98% of them present only once. Terminally differentiated effector memory CD45RA+ cells were excluded from the naive CD8 cells, which were CD45RO-negative and positively selected for CCR7. Every one of the donors was a Caucasian adult that lived in Nashville, Tennessee. Study results and caveats: Lower generation probabilities were found for non-shared clonotypes than for those shared by all four donors.

Sequenced: naive CD8+ T cells sorted from blood. The V gene is TRBV4-1, the J gene TRBJ2-1; D unresolved. The source of this sequence is a young man in good health. CDR3: CASSLIASSYNEQFF. For the CDR3, the DNA is TGCGCCAGCAGCCTGATTGCTAGCTCCTACAATGAGCAGTTCTTC.